Here is one T cell receptor beta chain with its context. As yet, its antigen is unknown. This CDR3 is 14 amino acids long. Germline lookup yields CDR1 SGDLS and CDR2 YYNGEE. The ends were cut back, 0 bases at V and 0 bases at J, with 4 bases in the middle. The data derive from a study of response to subunit inactivated influenza vaccine. From the RT-PCR reads, TCRdb called clonotypes with MiXCR, one entry per CDR3 protein. The sample includes around 200,000 distinct CDR3 sequences, nearly 9.5% of them seen just once. Findings and limits, study-wide: There was a suggestion from the authors that each seasonal influenza vaccination recruits few new T cells.

This clonotype originated in a man over 45 who received an inactivated influenza vaccine. Sequencing used non-naive T cells sorted from PBMCs, obtained on the day of vaccination. This sequence joins TRBV9 and TRBJ1-3; D is unclear. The CDR3 reads CASSVDSSGNTIYF. The CDR3 nucleotides are TGTGCCAGCAGCGTAGACAGCTCTGGAAACACCATATATTTT.